The 27 T cell receptor beta chains below all came from one sample that was sequenced in a study of cytomegalovirus exposure and HLA in healthy donors. The PCR was carried out with 60 Vbeta primers and 13 Jbeta primers. This table comes from immunoSEQ multiplex PCR, and its TCRdb copy is limited to in-frame clones, with some not included. Of 70,000 to 95,000 clones in the sample, roughly 76% were seen once. The sample consisted of PBMCs. All receptors come from a young woman in good health and CMV-seronegative.

This clone has only one observation. The chain employs TRBV7-8 and TRBJ2-7; a possible D gene is TRBD1 (6 bases). Germline values: CDR1 SGHVS, CDR2 FQNEAQ. This CDR3 comprises 14 residues. V was pared by 9 bases and J by 0 bases, with 15 bases between. The CDR3 region is CASKGTHFSYEQYF. The CDR3 DNA is TGTGCCAGTAAGGGGACACACTTCTCCTACGAGCAGTACTTC.

In nucleotides, the CDR3 is TGTGCCAGCTCACCCCTTAGCGGGACGTCTCGCCGCGAGCAGTTCTTC. This sequence encodes CASSPLSGTSRREQFF. This sequence joins TRBV18 and TRBJ2-1, with TRBD2 matching 8 bases. The CDR3 is 16 amino acids. Germline CDR1 and CDR2: KGHSH and LQKENI. Trimming cost V 3 bases and J 10 bases; bases outside gene matches: 14.

CDR3 sequence reads: CASTQGGAGKETQYF. DNA for the CDR3: TGTGCCAGTACCCAAGGTGGGGCAGGGAAGGAGACCCAGTACTTC. J is TRBJ2-5 and V is TRBV19; the D gene is possibly TRBD1 (5 bases). Germline V gene sequence: CDR1 LNHDA, CDR2 SQIVND (reference sequence). The CDR3 consists of 15 residues. V was pared by 7 bases and J by 5 bases, with 20 bases between.

This clone was detected only once. The chain carries TRBV30 and TRBJ1-2; 11 bases are shared with TRBD1. This CDR3 has 15 amino acids. Germline CDR1 is GTSNPN and CDR2 is SVGIG (reference sequence). Unmatched junction bases numbered 12, after V lost 4 bases and J lost 8 bases. The CDR3: CAWTWGQGGAWGYTF. The CDR3 DNA follows: TGTGCCTGGACTTGGGGACAGGGGGGCGCCTGGGGCTACACCTTC.

The V call is TRBV5-1, the J call TRBJ1-1, with 10 bases matching TRBD1. The CDR3 has 19 residues. The junction had 14 bases not matched to a gene; V was cut back by 3 bases and J by 0 bases. Germline CDR1 SGHRS, CDR2 YFSETQ. Here the CDR3 reads CASSSGQGSRGYMNTEAFF. The CDR3 region has the DNA TGCGCCAGCAGCTCGGGACAGGGGTCGAGGGGATACATGAACACTGAAGCTTTCTTT.

The chain is built from TRBV29-1 and TRBJ2-7; 8 bases line up with TRBD1. The CDR3 extends over 13 amino acids. Trimming took 5 bases from V and 1 from J; bases not matched to a gene: 4. Germline-derived CDR1 and CDR2 are SQVTM and ANQGSEA. CDR3 sequence: CSVPGTGSYEQYF. The CDR3 nucleotides read TGCAGCGTTCCCGGGACAGGATCCTACGAGCAGTACTTC.

The V call is TRBV5-6, the J call TRBJ2-3; a possible D gene is TRBD1 (6 bases). Germline loops: CDR1 SGHDT, CDR2 YYEEEE. CDR3 length: 16 amino acids. V lost 4 bases and J lost 2, with 17 bases in between. The CDR3 DNA follows: TGTGCCAGCAGCCACGGGACATCTAGGAACACAGATACGCAGTATTTT. It specifies CASSHGTSRNTDTQYF.

V usage is TRBV27 and J usage is TRBJ1-5, with 9 bases matching TRBD1. Germline trimming cut 4 bases from V and 6 bases from J; bases unmatched to any gene: 10. The CDR3 spans 16 residues. CDR1 is MNHEY, CDR2 SMNVEV, per germline (reference sequence). The CDR3 DNA sequence: TGTGCCAGCAGTTCCTTAACAGGGGGCTCGGCTCAGCCCCAGCATTTT. Its protein is CASSSLTGGSAQPQHF.

This rearrangement joins TRBV5-5 to TRBJ1-1, with TRBD1 as a possible D gene (5 bases). V was trimmed by 4 bases and J by 4 bases, leaving 17 bases between them. CDR1 is SGHKS and CDR2 is YYEKEE in the germline V gene (reference sequence). There are 15 residues in the CDR3. CDR3 amino acids: CASSLRPGVFTEAFF. Written as DNA, the CDR3 is TGTGCCAGCAGCCTACGCCCGGGGGTTTTCACTGAAGCTTTCTTT.

This chain joins TRBV6-5 and TRBJ2-7; TRBD2 aligns across 11 bases. This CDR3 has 15 residues. Per the germline V gene, CDR1 is MNHEY and CDR2 is SVGAGI. After removal of 7 bases from V and 3 bases from J, the junction contained 8 bases not matched to a gene. CDR3 protein: CASKLLAGERYEQYF. CDR3 coding DNA: TGTGCCAGCAAACTACTAGCGGGAGAACGCTACGAGCAGTACTTC.

The chain is built from TRBV5-1 and TRBJ2-5; 7 positions agree with TRBD1. The J call may be incorrect, as the DNA end agrees better with TRBJ2-7. Per germline, CDR1 SGHRS and CDR2 YFSETQ. This CDR3 spans 13 amino acids. For the CDR3, the DNA is TGCGCCAGCAGCCCACAGGGGACCTACGAGCAGTACTTC. Translating it yields CASSPQGTYEQYF.

The chain employs TRBV11-3 and TRBJ2-7; tentative D call: TRBD2 (5 bases). The V gene's germline CDR1 is SGHNT and CDR2 YENEEA. Between the trimmed V and J ends, which lost 1 base and 7 bases, there was a span of 11 bases. This CDR3 contains 13 residues. The CDR3 DNA follows: TGTGCCAGCAGCTTAGGGACTCCCGGTGAGCAGTACTTC. The encoded protein is CASSLGTPGEQYF.

This rearrangement joins TRBV9 to TRBJ1-4; TRBD1 might be the D (6 bases). The germline V gene has CDR1 SGDLS and CDR2 YYNGEE. Between the trimmed V and J ends, which lost 0 bases and 4 bases, there was a span of 13 bases. This CDR3 comprises 16 residues. CDR3 sequence (DNA): TGTGCCAGCAGCGTAGGAGGGGGGGCGGGTAATGAAAAACTGTTTTTT. This gives the protein CASSVGGGAGNEKLFF.

CDR3 nucleotide sequence: TGTGCCAGCAGTTTTTCAGGGCGGACTGAAGCTTTCTTT. Translating it yields CASSFSGRTEAFF. The V call is TRBV27, the J call TRBJ1-1, with a tentative D call TRBD1 (5 bases). There are 13 residues in the CDR3. Germline-derived CDR1 and CDR2 are MNHEY and SMNVEV (reference sequence). V dropped 3 bases and J dropped 5 bases, with 10 bases sitting between them.

This clone has only one observation. The chain couples TRBV2 to TRBJ1-1; perhaps TRBD1 as D (5 bases). Germline CDR1 reads SNHLY; CDR2 reads FYNNEI. This CDR3 spans 12 amino acids. V shed 3 bases and J shed 4 bases, with 6 bases lying between them. The CDR3 sequence is CASSEGRTEAFF. The CDR3 DNA reads as TGTGCCAGCAGTGAGGGGCGCACTGAAGCTTTCTTT. Filled out from reference TRBV2 and TRBJ1-1, the complete variable domain reads EPEVTQTPSHQVTQMGQEVILRCVPISNHLYFYWYRQILGQKVEFLVSFYNNEISEKSEIFDDQFSVERPDGSNFTLKIRSTKLEDSAMYFCASSEGRTEAFFGQGTRLTVV.

This clone was detected only once. The chain combines TRBV28 with TRBJ2-1, with 14 bases lining up with TRBD2. V lost 1 base to trimming and J lost 7 bases; unmatched junction nucleotides: 6. Per the germline V gene, CDR1 is MDHEN and CDR2 is SYDVKM. CDR3 length: 17 residues. In DNA, the CDR3 is TGTGCCAGCAGTTTATTTTTCGGGACTAGCGGGAGAAATGAGCAGTTCTTC. Translation gives CASSLFFGTSGRNEQFF.

This clone was detected once. J is TRBJ2-7 and V is TRBV4-2; TRBD2 might be the D (6 bases). Deletions cut 1 base from V and 3 bases from J, with 10 bases between. Germline V CDR1 and CDR2: LGHNA, YNFKEQ. This CDR3 is 14 amino acids long. The CDR3 loop is CASSQAGSGYEQYF. CDR3 DNA: TGTGCCAGCAGCCAAGCGGGTAGCGGCTACGAGCAGTACTTC.

The rearrangement links TRBV7-6 to TRBJ2-1; 9 bases match TRBD2. Germline V lookup: CDR1 SGHVS, CDR2 FNYEAQ. The V and J ends lost 2 bases and 2 bases, in that order; junction bases with no gene match: 7. The CDR3 covers 17 residues. The CDR3, as DNA: TGTGCCAGCAGCTTATCCCGCGGGAGGGCTACCTACAATGAGCAGTTCTTC. It yields the protein CASSLSRGRATYNEQFF.

The V and J genes are TRBV7-2 and TRBJ2-5; D perhaps matches TRBD1 (7 bases). V was clipped by 5 bases and J by 5 bases, with 21 bases between them. Germline values: CDR1 SGHTA, CDR2 FQGNSA. This CDR3 comprises 16 residues. The CDR3 here is CASSRQTGTSGETQYF. DNA of the CDR3: TGTGCCAGCAGCAGACAGACAGGGACTTCGGGGGAGACCCAGTACTTC.

This sequence joins TRBV9 and TRBJ2-5; 7 nucleotides match TRBD2. The V gene end was trimmed by 4 bases and the J gene end by 1 base; junction bases not matched to a gene: 16. Per germline, CDR1 SGDLS and CDR2 YYNGEE. The length of the CDR3 is 18 residues. The CDR3 loop reads CASSPPGRAGVVQETQYF. CDR3 DNA: TGTGCCAGCAGCCCTCCGGGTAGGGCGGGAGTGGTCCAAGAGACCCAGTACTTC. The full variable domain, with the rest looked up from reference TRBV9 and TRBJ2-5, is DSGVTQTPKHLITATGQRVTLRCSPRSGDLSVYWYQQSLDQGLQFLIQYYNGEERAKGNILERFSAQQFPDLHSELNLSSLELGDSALYFCASSPPGRAGVVQETQYFGPGTRLLVL.

The chain links TRBV6-5 to TRBJ1-1, with TRBD1 as a possible D gene (5 bases). Trimming took off 4 bases at V and 1 base at J, with 10 bases between the two ends. Germline CDR1 MNHEY, CDR2 SVGAGI. The CDR3 is made up of 14 amino acids. Here the CDR3 reads CASSFDTGNTEAFF. The CDR3, as DNA: TGTGCCAGCAGTTTCGACACAGGGAACACTGAAGCTTTCTTT.

The chain recombines TRBV9 with TRBJ2-2, with D tentatively TRBD1 (5 bases). CDR3 length: 16 residues. Trimming took off 0 bases at V and 3 bases at J, with 12 bases between the two ends. CDR1 is SGDLS, CDR2 YYNGEE, per germline. As DNA, the CDR3 is TGTGCCAGCAGCGTAGGCGTAGGGGTGGACACCGGGGAGCTGTTTTTT. Translated: CASSVGVGVDTGELFF. The full variable domain, completed using reference TRBV9 and TRBJ2-2, is DSGVTQTPKHLITATGQRVTLRCSPRSGDLSVYWYQQSLDQGLQFLIQYYNGEERAKGNILERFSAQQFPDLHSELNLSSLELGDSALYFCASSVGVGVDTGELFFGEGSRLTVL.

The chain is built from TRBV7-6 and TRBJ2-2, with D uncertain. The germline CDR1 and CDR2 sequences are SGHVS and FNYEAQ. The CDR3 totals 15 residues. V was shortened by 7 bases and J by 3 bases, with 15 bases between the two germline ends. The chain's CDR3 is CASTSLAEYTGELFF. CDR3 in DNA: TGTGCCAGCACCTCTCTGGCGGAGTACACCGGGGAGCTGTTTTTT.

The V gene is TRBV28, the J gene TRBJ1-5; D gene uncertain. The germline V gene has CDR1 MDHEN and CDR2 SYDVKM. Trimming pared 6 bases from V and 6 bases from J, leaving 9 bases between. There are 12 residues in the CDR3. The CDR3 region is CASRPRVQPQHF. CDR3 in DNA: TGTGCCAGCAGGCCGAGGGTTCAGCCCCAGCATTTT. The full variable domain, in which reference TRBV28 and TRBJ1-5 provide the parts outside the CDR3, is DVKVTQSSRYLVKRTGEKVFLECVQDMDHENMFWYRQDPGLGLRLIYFSYDVKMKEKGDIPEGYSVSREKKERFSLILESASTNQTSMYLCASRPRVQPQHFGDGTRLSIL.

The chain has TRBV30 and TRBJ1-4, with TRBD1 identical over 8 bases. Germline V gene sequence: CDR1 GTSNPN, CDR2 SVGIG (reference sequence). The CDR3 is 14 amino acids. J lost 8 bases, V lost 2 bases, and 7 bases had no gene match. The CDR3 DNA reads TGTGCCTGGAGTCCCGGGACAGGTGTGGAAAAACTGTTTTTT. Encoded protein: CAWSPGTGVEKLFF.

The rearrangement uses TRBV6-1 and TRBJ2-6; the D gene is possibly TRBD1 (6 bases). V lost 6 bases and J 2 bases, leaving 11 bases between the germline ends. Germline CDR1 reads MNHNS; CDR2 reads SASEGT. CDR3 size: 15 residues. CDR3: CASRTGSAGANVLTF. For the CDR3, the DNA is TGTGCCAGCAGGACAGGTTCCGCTGGGGCCAACGTCCTGACTTTC.

The CDR3 region has the DNA TGTGCCAGCACCCCTAGGATGTCGTCGAATGAGCAGTTCTTC. This encodes CASTPRMSSNEQFF. The gene calls are TRBV7-2 and TRBJ2-1, with D uncertain. This CDR3 comprises 14 residues. Germline V lookup: CDR1 SGHTA, CDR2 FQGNSA. V gave up 7 bases and J gave up 7 bases, with 17 bases separating them.